This T cell receptor beta chain emerged from a study of cytomegalovirus exposure and HLA in healthy donors. At the level of the study: Previous work identified 120 million or so unique TCR beta sequences from roughly 170 million T cells.

As concerns this clone: What it binds is unknown.

The study ran its PCR with 60 Vbeta and 13 Jbeta primers. Assay used: immunoSEQ multiplex PCR; TCRdb lists only in-frame clones, some missing. The table shows around 100,000 clones, with 70% to 80% occurring only once. Findings of the study overall: In a later analysis, at a false discovery rate of 0.05, roughly 18,000 TCR beta sequences were associated with HLA alleles. The classifier, whose performance was assessed in both the original and validation cohorts, reportedly diagnosed cytomegalovirus status with high specificity and sensitivity.

The J segment lost 8 bases and the V segment lost 6 bases, leaving 13 bases of the junction unmatched. Germline CDR1 and CDR2: MNHEY and SVGAGI. The CDR3 loop spans 15 amino acids. The V call is TRBV6-5, the J call TRBJ2-1; 7 bases align to TRBD1. The receptor was isolated from a woman younger than 30 in good health and CMV-seropositive. The sequencing sample was made of PBMCs. As DNA, the CDR3 is TGTGCCAGCAGCAAGATTCTAGGGGGCGCGGATGAGCAGTTCTTC. It is translated as CASSKILGGADEQFF.